This T cell receptor (beta chain) was identified during a study of CD8 T cells in cerebrospinal fluid in Alzheimer's disease (TCRdb year 2020). Turning to the overall study: To assess CSF T cell clonal expansion, the study used two single-cell approaches: plate-based nested PCR sequencing and droplet-based sequencing. In the droplet-based CSF analysis comparing patients with controls, 9 healthy controls (approximately 11,000 cells) and 9 patients with MCI or Alzheimer's disease (about 10,000 cells) were included. A total of about 23 samples were covered by the CSF gene-expression analysis, in which Parkinson's disease patients were included. The study tested whether clonally expanded T cells were present in cerebrospinal fluid from healthy elderly individuals and from patients with neurodegenerative disease. On the study overall, not on this receptor specifically: A higher percentage of TCRs was made up by the largest CSF clone in patients with MCI or Alzheimer's disease than in controls. The EBV-specific clones were neither the most highly expanded clones nor enriched among patients. The authors warned that finding EBV-specific TCRs in CSF does not prove a causal connection between EBV and Alzheimer's disease. Only samples with detectable clones went into the overall clonality comparison: some 11 healthy, 5 MCI, 5 AD, and 6 PD. When data were pooled, most of the 6 Alzheimer's patients but only 1 of 10 healthy subjects had a highly expanded clone, defined as at least 3% of TCRs.

With no count recorded, this clonotype is classed as medium-sized (0.01 to 0.1%) from frequency. Its recognized antigen is unknown. All participants were free of acute infectious disease and in good physical condition. Neurodegeneration in patients was confirmed using biomarkers including neurofilament, amyloid-beta and tau. Live CSF cells for droplet-based sequencing were sorted with a live/dead marker. CSF was obtained by lumbar puncture, and immune cells were pelleted by centrifugation at 300g. Each CSF sample was examined for red blood cells, and any sample with blood contamination was excluded. CSF cells were cryopreserved in freezing medium, frozen overnight at -80 degrees C, and subsequently stored in liquid nitrogen. Before analysis, CSF samples were stored for less than six months. Taken from the germline V gene, the CDR1 and CDR2 loops are SGHRS and YFSETQ. The cysteine opens and the phenylalanine closes a CDR3 of 14 amino acids. DNA is not recorded here.

The library was built by means of 10x single-cell sequencing. 10X Genomics single-cell V(D)J and 5' gene-expression libraries were used to profile CSF cells. An Illumina NextSeq550 was used to sequence CSF single-cell TCR libraries. The study's processing was this. V(D)J reads were aligned to the vdj-GRCh38 alts ensemble 2.0.0 reference and processed with the Cell Ranger vdj pipeline. Cell barcodes sharing the same set of productive CDR3 nucleotide sequences were defined as clonotypes. To link clonality with transcriptional profiles, clonotype information was incorporated into Seurat v3.0 gene-expression metadata. Any CSF cell with more than 1,800 genes, more than 7,500 UMIs or more than 10% mitochondrial reads was removed. To identify TCRs with known antigen specificity, CDR3-beta sequences were compared against VDJdb. The network analysis of clone sharing was performed with the R package qgraph and was limited to TCRs that had complete alpha and beta chains. The reads were reprocessed in TCRdb, with one entry per CDR3 protein sequence and no accompanying DNA. TCRdb, rather than the study authors, made the V and J calls. The sample's clone listing holds about 1,400 distinct CDR3 sequences. The top ten hold roughly 9.8% of the sample.

The TCR was taken from a human donor with mild cognitive impairment. The sample taken for sequencing was cerebrospinal fluid. The chain uses TRBV5-1 and TRBJ2-2; TCRdb's assignment of TRBD1 cannot be checked, as there is no DNA. The CDR3 sequence is CASSDQGGIGELFF.